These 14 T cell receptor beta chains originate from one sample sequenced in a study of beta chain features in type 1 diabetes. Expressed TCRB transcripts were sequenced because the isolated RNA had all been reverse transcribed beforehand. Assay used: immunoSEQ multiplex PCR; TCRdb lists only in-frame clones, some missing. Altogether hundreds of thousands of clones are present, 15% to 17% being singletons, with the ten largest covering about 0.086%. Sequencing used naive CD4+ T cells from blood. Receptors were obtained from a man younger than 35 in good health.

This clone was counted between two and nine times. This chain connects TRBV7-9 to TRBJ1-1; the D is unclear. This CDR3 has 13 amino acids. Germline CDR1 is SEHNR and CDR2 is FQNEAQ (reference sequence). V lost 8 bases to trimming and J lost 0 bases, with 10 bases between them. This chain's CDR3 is CASREVMNTEAFF. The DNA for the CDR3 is TGTGCCAGCCGGGAGGTCATGAACACTGAAGCTTTCTTT.

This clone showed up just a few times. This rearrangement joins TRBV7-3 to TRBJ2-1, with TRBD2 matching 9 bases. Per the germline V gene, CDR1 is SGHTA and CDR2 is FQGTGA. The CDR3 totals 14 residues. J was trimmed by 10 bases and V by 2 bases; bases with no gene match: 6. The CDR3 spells CASSLGTSPTEQFF. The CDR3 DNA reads TGTGCCAGCAGCTTAGGGACTAGCCCAACGGAGCAGTTCTTC.

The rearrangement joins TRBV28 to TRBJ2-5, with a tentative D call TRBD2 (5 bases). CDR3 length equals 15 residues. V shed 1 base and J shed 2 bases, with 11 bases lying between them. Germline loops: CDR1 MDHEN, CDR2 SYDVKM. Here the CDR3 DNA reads TGTGCCAGCAGTTTATCGGGTCGGGGTCAAGAGACCCAGTACTTC. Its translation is CASSLSGRGQETQYF.

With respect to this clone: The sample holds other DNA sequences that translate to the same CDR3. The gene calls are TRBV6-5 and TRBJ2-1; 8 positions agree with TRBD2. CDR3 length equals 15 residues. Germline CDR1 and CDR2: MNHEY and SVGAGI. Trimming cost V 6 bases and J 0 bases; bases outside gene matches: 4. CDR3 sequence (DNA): TGTGCCAGCAGCTCACGGGGGGGCTCCTACAATGAGCAGTTCTTC. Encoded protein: CASSSRGGSYNEQFF.

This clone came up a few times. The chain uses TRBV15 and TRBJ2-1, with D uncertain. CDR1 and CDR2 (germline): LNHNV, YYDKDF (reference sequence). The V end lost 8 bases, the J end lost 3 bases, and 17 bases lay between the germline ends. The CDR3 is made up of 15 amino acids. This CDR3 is CATPQAAGSYNEQFF. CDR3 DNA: TGTGCCACCCCTCAGGCCGCCGGAAGCTACAATGAGCAGTTCTTC. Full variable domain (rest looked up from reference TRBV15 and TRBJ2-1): DAMVIQNPRYQVTQFGKPVTLSCSQTLNHNVMYWYQQKSSQAPKLLFHYYDKDFNNEADTPDNFQSRRPNTSFCFLDIRSPGLGDTAMYLCATPQAAGSYNEQFFGPGTRLTVL.

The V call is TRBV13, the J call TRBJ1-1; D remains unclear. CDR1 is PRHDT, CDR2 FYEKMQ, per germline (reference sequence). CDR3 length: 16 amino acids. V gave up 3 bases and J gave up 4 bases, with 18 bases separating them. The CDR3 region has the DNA TGTGCCAGCAGCTTTAAGGTTACGTGGGGTACCACTGAAGCTTTCTTT. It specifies CASSFKVTWGTTEAFF.

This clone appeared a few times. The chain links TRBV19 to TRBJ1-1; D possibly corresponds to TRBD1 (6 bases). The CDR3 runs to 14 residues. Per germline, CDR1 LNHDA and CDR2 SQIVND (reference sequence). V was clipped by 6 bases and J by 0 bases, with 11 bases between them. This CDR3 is CASRTTGLNTEAFF. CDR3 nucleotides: TGTGCCAGTAGAACGACAGGCTTGAACACTGAAGCTTTCTTT. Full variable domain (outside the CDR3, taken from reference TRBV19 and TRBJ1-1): DGGITQSPKYLFRKEGQNVTLSCEQNLNHDAMYWYRQDPGQGLRLIYYSQIVNDFQKGDIAEGYSVSREKKESFPLTVTSAQKNPTAFYLCASRTTGLNTEAFFGQGTRLTVV.

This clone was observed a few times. CDR3 bases: TGTGCCAGCAGCGTAGGAGGCGCGGGGCCCACAGATACGCAGTATTTT. Residues: CASSVGGAGPTDTQYF. The chain employs TRBV9 and TRBJ2-3; TRBD2 is a possible D gene (6 bases). The germline V gene has CDR1 SGDLS and CDR2 YYNGEE. V dropped 0 bases and J dropped 2 bases, with 13 bases sitting between them. The CDR3 spans 16 residues.

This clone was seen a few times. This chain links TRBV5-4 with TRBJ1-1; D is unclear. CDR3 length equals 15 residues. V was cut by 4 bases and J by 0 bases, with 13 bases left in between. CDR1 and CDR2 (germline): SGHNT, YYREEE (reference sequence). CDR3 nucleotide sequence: TGTGCCAGCAGCCGAAACGACGGCATGAACACTGAAGCTTTCTTT. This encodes CASSRNDGMNTEAFF.

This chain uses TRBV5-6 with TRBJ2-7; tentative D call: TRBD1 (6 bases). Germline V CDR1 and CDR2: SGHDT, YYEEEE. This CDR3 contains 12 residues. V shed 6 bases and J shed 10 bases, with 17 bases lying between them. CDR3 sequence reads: CASTVPRGQQYF. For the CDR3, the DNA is TGTGCCAGCACCGTGCCCAGGGGCCAACAGTACTTC.

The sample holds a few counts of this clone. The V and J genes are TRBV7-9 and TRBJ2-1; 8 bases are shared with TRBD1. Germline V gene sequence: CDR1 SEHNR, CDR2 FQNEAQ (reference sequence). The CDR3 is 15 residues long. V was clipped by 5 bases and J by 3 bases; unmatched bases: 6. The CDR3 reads CASSVSGGFYNEQFF. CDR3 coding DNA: TGTGCCAGCAGCGTCTCAGGGGGCTTCTACAATGAGCAGTTCTTC.

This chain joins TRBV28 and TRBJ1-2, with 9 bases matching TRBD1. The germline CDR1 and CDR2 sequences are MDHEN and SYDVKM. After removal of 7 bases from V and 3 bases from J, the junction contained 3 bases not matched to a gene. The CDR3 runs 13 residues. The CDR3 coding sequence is TGTGCCAGCATTACAGGGGGCCACTATGGCTACACCTTC. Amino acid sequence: CASITGGHYGYTF.

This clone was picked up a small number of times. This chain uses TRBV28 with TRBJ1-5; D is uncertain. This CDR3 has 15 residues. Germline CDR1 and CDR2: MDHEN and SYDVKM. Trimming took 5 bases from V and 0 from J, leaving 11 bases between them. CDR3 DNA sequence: TGTGCCAGCAGTCCCGGGCAGGTTAGCAATCAGCCCCAGCATTTT. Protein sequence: CASSPGQVSNQPQHF.

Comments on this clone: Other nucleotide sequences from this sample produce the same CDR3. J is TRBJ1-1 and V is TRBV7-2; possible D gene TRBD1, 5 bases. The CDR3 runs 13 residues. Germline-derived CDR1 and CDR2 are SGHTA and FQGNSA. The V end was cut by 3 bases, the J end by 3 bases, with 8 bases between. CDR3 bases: TGTGCCAGCAGCTTGGGGCGGTACACTGAAGCTTTCTTT. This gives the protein CASSLGRYTEAFF.